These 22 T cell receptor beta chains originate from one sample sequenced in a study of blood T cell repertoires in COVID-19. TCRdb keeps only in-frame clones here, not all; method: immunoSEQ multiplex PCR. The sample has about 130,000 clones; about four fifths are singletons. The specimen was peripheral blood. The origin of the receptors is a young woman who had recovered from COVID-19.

Here the CDR3 reads CASSSPTPEAFF. The CDR3 coding sequence is TGTGCCAGCAGCTCCCCTACGCCTGAAGCTTTCTTT. The J gene is TRBJ1-1, the V gene TRBV13; D remains ambiguous. The CDR3 covers 12 residues. V was shortened by 4 bases and J by 6 bases, with 9 bases between the two germline ends. The germline gives CDR1 PRHDT, CDR2 FYEKMQ (reference sequence).

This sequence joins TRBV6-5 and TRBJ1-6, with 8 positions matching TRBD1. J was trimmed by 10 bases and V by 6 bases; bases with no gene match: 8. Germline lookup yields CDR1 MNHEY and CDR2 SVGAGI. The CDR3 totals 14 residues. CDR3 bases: TGTGCCAGCAGCCGACAGGGGAAAGGCTCACCCCTCCACTTT. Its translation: CASSRQGKGSPLHF.

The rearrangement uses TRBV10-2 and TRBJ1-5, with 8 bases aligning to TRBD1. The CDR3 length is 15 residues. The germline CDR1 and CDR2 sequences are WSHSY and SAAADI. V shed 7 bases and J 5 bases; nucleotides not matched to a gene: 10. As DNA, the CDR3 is TGCGCCAGCATGAGGGGGGTACAGGGGGATCAGCCCCAGCATTTT. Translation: CASMRGVQGDQPQHF.

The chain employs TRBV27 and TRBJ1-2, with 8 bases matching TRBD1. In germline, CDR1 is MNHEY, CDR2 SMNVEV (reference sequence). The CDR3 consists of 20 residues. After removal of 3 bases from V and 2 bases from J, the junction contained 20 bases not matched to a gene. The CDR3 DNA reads TGTGCCAGCAGTTTCCGGGCAGGGGGCGCGGGGGCCCAGGGGAACTATGGCTACACCTTC. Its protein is CASSFRAGGAGAQGNYGYTF.

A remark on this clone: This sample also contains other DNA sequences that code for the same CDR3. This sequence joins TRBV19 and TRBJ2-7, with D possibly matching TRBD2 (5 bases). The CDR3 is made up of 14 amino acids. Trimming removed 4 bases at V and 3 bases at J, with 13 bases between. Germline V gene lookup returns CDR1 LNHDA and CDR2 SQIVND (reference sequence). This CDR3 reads CASSRTGGVYEQYF. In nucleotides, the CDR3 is TGTGCCAGTAGTAGGACTGGCGGAGTCTACGAGCAGTACTTC. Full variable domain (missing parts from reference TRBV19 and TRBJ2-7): DGGITQSPKYLFRKEGQNVTLSCEQNLNHDAMYWYRQDPGQGLRLIYYSQIVNDFQKGDIAEGYSVSREKKESFPLTVTSAQKNPTAFYLCASSRTGGVYEQYFGPGTRLTVT.

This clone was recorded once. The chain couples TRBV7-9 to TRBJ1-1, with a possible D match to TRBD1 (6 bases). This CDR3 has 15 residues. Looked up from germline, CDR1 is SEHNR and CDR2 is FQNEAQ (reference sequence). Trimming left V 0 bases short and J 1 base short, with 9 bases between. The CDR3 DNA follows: TGTGCCAGCAGCTTAGCTTCAGGGGCGAACACTGAAGCTTTCTTT. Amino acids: CASSLASGANTEAFF.

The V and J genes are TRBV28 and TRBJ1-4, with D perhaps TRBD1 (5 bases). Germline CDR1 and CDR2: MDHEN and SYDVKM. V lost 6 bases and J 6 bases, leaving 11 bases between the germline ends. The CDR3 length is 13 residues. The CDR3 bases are TGTGCCAGCAGACCAGGGTATTATGAAAAACTGTTTTTT. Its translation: CASRPGYYEKLFF. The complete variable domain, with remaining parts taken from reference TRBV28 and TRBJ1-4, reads DVKVTQSSRYLVKRTGEKVFLECVQDMDHENMFWYRQDPGLGLRLIYFSYDVKMKEKGDIPEGYSVSREKKERFSLILESASTNQTSMYLCASRPGYYEKLFFGSGTQLSVL.

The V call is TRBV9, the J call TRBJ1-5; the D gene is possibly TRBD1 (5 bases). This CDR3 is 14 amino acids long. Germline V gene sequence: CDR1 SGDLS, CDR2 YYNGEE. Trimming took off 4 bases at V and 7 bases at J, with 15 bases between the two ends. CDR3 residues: CASSPDQGNQPQHF. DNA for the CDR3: TGTGCCAGCAGCCCCGATCAGGGAAACCAGCCCCAGCATTTT.

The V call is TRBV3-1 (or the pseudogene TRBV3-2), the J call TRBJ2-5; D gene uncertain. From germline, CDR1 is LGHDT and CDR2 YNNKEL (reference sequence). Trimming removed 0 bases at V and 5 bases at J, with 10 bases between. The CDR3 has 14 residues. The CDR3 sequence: CASSQDQGVETQYF. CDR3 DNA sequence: TGTGCCAGCAGCCAAGATCAAGGAGTTGAGACCCAGTACTTC.

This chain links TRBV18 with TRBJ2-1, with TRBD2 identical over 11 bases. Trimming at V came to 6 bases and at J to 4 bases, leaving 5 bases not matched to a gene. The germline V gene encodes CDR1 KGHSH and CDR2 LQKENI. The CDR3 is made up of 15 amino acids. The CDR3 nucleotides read TGTGCCAGCTCTCGCCGGACTAGCGGGTACAATGAGCAGTTCTTC. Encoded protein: CASSRRTSGYNEQFF.

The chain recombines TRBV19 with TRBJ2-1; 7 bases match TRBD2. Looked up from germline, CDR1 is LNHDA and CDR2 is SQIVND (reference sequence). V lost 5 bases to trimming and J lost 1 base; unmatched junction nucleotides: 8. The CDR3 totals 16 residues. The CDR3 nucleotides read TGTGCCAGTAGTGGAGGCGGGAGAAGGTCCTACAATGAGCAGTTCTTC. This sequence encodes CASSGGGRRSYNEQFF.

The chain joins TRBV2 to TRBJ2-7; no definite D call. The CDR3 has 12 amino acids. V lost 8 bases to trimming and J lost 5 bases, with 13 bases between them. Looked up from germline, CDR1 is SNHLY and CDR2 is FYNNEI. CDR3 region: CASGPSSHEQYF. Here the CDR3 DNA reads TGTGCCAGCGGGCCGTCGAGCCACGAGCAGTACTTC.

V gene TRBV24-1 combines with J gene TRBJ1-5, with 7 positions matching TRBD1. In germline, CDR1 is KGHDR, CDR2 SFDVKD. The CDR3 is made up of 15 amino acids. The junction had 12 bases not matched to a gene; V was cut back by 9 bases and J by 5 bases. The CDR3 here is CATPTLDRVDQPQHF. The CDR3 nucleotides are TGTGCCACCCCTACCTTAGACAGGGTCGATCAGCCCCAGCATTTT.

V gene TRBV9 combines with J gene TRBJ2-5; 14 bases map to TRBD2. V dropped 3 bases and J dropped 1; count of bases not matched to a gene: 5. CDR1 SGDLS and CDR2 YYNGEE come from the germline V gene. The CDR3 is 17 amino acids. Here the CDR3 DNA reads TGTGCCAGCAGCGGCCCCGGGACTAGCGGGAGCCAAGAGACCCAGTACTTC. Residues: CASSGPGTSGSQETQYF.

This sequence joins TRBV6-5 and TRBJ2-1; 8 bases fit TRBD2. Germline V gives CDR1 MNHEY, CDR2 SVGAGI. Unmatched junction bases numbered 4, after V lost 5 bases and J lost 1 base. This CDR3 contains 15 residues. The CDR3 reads CASSRAGASYNEQFF. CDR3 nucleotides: TGTGCCAGCAGTCGAGCGGGAGCGTCCTACAATGAGCAGTTCTTC.

Written as DNA, the CDR3 is TGTGCCAGCAGCCCATCCTCGACAGGGGGCACTGAAGCTTTCTTT. Its translation: CASSPSSTGGTEAFF. The genes are TRBV7-3 and TRBJ1-1; 9 bases map to TRBD1. V dropped 5 bases and J dropped 4; count of bases not matched to a gene: 8. The CDR3 length is 15 residues. Looked up from germline, CDR1 is SGHTA and CDR2 is FQGTGA. The variable domain in full, completed from reference TRBV7-3 and TRBJ1-1, reads GAGVSQTPSNKVTEKGKYVELRCDPISGHTALYWYRQSLGQGPEFLIYFQGTGAADDSGLPNDRFFAVRPEGSVSTLKIQRTERGDSAVYLCASSPSSTGGTEAFFGQGTRLTVV.

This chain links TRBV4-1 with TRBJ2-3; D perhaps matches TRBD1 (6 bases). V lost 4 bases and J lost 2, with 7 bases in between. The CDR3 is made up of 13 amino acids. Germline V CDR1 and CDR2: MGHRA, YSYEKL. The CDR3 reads CASSRDNTDTQYF. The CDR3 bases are TGCGCCAGCAGCCGGGACAACACAGATACGCAGTATTTT.

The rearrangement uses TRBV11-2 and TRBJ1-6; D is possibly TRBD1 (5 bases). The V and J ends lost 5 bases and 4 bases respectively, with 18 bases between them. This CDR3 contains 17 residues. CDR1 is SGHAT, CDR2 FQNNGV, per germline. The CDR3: CASSLRGGREYNSPLHF. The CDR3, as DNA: TGTGCCAGCAGCCTGCGGGGGGGTCGCGAGTATAATTCACCCCTCCACTTT.

CDR3 DNA: TGCAGCGTCTCAATCAGGGGTTATGGCTACACCTTC. Translated: CSVSIRGYGYTF. The chain employs TRBV29-1 and TRBJ1-2, with D perhaps TRBD1 (6 bases). Germline V gene data show CDR1 as SQVTM and CDR2 as ANQGSEA. The CDR3 is 12 amino acids. The germline V and J ends were trimmed by 6 bases and 5 bases, with 13 bases remaining between them.

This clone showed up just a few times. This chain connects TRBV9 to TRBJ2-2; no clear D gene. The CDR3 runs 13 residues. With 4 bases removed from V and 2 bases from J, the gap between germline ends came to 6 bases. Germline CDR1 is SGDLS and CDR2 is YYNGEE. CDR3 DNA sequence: TGTGCCAGCAGCCCGCGAAACACCGGGGAGCTGTTTTTT. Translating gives CASSPRNTGELFF.

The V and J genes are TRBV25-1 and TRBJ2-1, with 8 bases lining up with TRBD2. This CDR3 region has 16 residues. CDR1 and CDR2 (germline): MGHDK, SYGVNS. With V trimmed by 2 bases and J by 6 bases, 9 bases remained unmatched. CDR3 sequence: CASSEGRREAFNEQFF. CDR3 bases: TGTGCCAGCAGTGAAGGCCGGCGGGAGGCCTTCAATGAGCAGTTCTTC.

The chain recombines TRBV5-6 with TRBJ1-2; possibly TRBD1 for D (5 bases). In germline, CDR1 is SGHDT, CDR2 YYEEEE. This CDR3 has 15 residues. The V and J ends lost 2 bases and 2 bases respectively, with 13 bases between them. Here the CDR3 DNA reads TGTGCCAGCAGCTTAGGAGGGCAGGGCAACTATGGCTACACCTTC. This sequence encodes CASSLGGQGNYGYTF.